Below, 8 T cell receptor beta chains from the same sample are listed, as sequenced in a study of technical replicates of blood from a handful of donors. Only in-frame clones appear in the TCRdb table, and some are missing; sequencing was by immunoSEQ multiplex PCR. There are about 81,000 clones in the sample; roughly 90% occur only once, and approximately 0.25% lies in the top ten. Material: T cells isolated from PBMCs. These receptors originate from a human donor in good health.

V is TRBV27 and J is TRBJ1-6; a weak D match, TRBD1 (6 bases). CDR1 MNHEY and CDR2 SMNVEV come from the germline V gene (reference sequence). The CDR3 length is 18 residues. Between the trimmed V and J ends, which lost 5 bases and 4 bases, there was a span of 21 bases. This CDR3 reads CASSPRDANRDYNSPLHF. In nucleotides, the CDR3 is TGTGCCAGCAGTCCGAGAGATGCGAACAGGGATTATAATTCACCCCTCCACTTT.

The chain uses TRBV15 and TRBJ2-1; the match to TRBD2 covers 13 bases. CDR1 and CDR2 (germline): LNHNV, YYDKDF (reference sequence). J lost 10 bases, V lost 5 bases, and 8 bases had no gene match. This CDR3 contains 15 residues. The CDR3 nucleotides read TGTGCCACCAGCGGGGGACTAGCGGGACGTGTGGAGCAGTTCTTC. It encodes CATSGGLAGRVEQFF.

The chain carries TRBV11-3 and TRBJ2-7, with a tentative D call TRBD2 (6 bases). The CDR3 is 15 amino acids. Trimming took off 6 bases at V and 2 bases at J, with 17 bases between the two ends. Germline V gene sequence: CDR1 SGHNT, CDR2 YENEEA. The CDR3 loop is CASRSGGVGTYEQYF. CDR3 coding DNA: TGTGCCAGCAGATCCGGCGGGGTCGGAACCTACGAGCAGTACTTC.

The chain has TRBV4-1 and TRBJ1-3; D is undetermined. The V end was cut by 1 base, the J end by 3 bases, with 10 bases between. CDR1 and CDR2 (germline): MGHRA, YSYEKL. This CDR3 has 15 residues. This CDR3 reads CASSQVAMLGNTIYF. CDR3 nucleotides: TGCGCCAGCAGCCAAGTGGCCATGCTTGGAAACACCATATATTTT.

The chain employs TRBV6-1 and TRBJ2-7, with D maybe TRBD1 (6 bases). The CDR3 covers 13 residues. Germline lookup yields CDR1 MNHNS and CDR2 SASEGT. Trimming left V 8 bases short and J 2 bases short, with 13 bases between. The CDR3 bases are TGTGCCAGCGTAACAGGGCCTACCTACGAGCAGTACTTC. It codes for CASVTGPTYEQYF.

CDR3 sequence: CASSFFPFRLSGEKLFF. CDR3 nucleotides: TGTGCCAGCAGTTTCTTCCCATTCCGGCTCAGCGGTGAAAAACTGTTTTTT. V is TRBV27 and J is TRBJ1-4, with no clear D. This CDR3 has 17 amino acids. Germline assignment: CDR1 MNHEY and CDR2 SMNVEV (reference sequence). V gave up 3 bases and J gave up 7 bases, with 21 bases separating them.

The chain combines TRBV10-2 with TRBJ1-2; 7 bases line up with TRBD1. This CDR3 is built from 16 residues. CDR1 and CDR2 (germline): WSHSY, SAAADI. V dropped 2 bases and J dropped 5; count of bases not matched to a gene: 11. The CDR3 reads CASSERVGDRLYGYTF. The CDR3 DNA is TGCGCCAGCAGTGAGAGGGTCGGGGACAGATTATATGGCTACACCTTC.

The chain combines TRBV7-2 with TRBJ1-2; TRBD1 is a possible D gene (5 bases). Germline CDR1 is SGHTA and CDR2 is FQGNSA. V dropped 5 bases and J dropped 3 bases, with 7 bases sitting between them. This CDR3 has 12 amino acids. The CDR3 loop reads CASSRQHYGYTF. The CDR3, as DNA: TGTGCCAGCAGCCGACAGCACTATGGCTACACCTTC. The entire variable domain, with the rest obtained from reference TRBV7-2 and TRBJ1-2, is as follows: GAGVSQSPSNKVTEKGKDVELRCDPISGHTALYWYRQSLGQGLEFLIYFQGNSAPDKSGLPSDRFSAERTGGSVSTLTIQRTQQEDSAVYLCASSRQHYGYTFGSGTRLTVV.